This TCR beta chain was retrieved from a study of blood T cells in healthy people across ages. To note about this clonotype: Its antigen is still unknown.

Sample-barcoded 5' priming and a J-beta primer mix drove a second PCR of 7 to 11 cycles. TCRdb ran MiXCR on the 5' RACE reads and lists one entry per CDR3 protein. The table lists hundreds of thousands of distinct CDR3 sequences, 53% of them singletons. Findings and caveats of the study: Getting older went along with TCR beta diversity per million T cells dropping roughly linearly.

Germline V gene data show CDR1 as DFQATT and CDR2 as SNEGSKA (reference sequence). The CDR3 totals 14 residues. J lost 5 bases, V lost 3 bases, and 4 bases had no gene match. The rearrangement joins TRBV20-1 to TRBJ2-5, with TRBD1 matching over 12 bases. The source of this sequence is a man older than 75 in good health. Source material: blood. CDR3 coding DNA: TGCAGTGCTAGGGGACAGGGGGCTTTGGAGACCCAGTACTTC. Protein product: CSARGQGALETQYF.